A selection of T cell receptor beta chains follows, all from one sample in a study of T cells in Graves' hyperthyroidism and ophthalmopathy. TCRdb analysed the multiplex PCR reads with MiXCR anew, one entry per CDR3 protein. The repertoire holds some 350,000 distinct CDR3 sequences, with around 25% as singletons. What was sequenced was blood. The receptors shown here come from a man between 45 and 60 years old with Graves' hyperthyroidism. Both conserved end residues are trimmed from each CDR3. Each record gives: V gene, J gene, CDR3 protein.

V gene: TRBV7-2
J gene: TRBJ2-2
CDR3 protein: ASSLDGFGNTGELF

V gene: TRBV12-3/TRBV12-4
J gene: TRBJ2-2
CDR3 protein: ASSDTEVGSGYTGELF

V gene: TRBV12-3/TRBV12-4
J gene: TRBJ1-2
CDR3 protein: ASSLDPPGAYGYT

V gene: TRBV7-2
J gene: TRBJ2-1
CDR3 protein: ASSPGAGREDEQF

V gene: TRBV20-1
J gene: TRBJ1-2
CDR3 protein: SASGHVDGYT

V gene: TRBV2
J gene: TRBJ2-3
CDR3 protein: ASRYDSTDTQY

V gene: TRBV19
J gene: TRBJ2-5
CDR3 protein: ASSPLQTSGRTETQY

V gene: TRBV28
J gene: TRBJ1-2
CDR3 protein: ASSSSGDYGYT

V gene: TRBV11-1
J gene: TRBJ2-7
CDR3 protein: ASSQDGTAVEEQY

V gene: TRBV20-1
J gene: TRBJ2-3
CDR3 protein: SVGRGGFTDTQY

V gene: TRBV27
J gene: TRBJ2-1
CDR3 protein: ANSTSGRQADGGEQF

V gene: TRBV20-1
J gene: TRBJ1-5
CDR3 protein: SASDDKPNQPQH

V gene: TRBV12-5
J gene: TRBJ2-3
CDR3 protein: ASGKDTGSADTQY

V gene: TRBV9
J gene: TRBJ2-5
CDR3 protein: ASDIYRERQETQY

V gene: TRBV5-1
J gene: TRBJ2-5
CDR3 protein: ASSLWGGRETQY

V gene: TRBV19
J gene: TRBJ1-1
CDR3 protein: ASSPTASANTEAF

V gene: TRBV7-6
J gene: TRBJ2-7
CDR3 protein: ASSLGEGGGVFSYEQY

V gene: TRBV11-2
J gene: TRBJ2-5
CDR3 protein: ASKFSLSVRETQY

V gene: TRBV29-1
J gene: TRBJ1-1
CDR3 protein: SGLRDRNTEAF

V gene: TRBV28
J gene: TRBJ2-3
CDR3 protein: ASTPREGDTQY